These 25 T cell receptor beta chains were all obtained from the same sample, sequenced in a study of blood T cell repertoires in COVID-19. Profiled with immunoSEQ multiplex PCR; TCRdb holds only in-frame clones, not every one. The sample consists of some 96,000 clones, approximately 91% of them appearing once. The material sequenced was peripheral blood. These receptors came from a man in his fifties with active COVID-19.

The gene calls are TRBV13 and TRBJ2-2; 7 positions agree with TRBD1. Trimming cost V 6 bases and J 5 bases; bases outside gene matches: 6. The CDR3 sequence is 14 residues long. Germline lookup yields CDR1 PRHDT and CDR2 FYEKMQ (reference sequence). This CDR3 reads CASRRSGGTGELFF. The DNA for the CDR3 is TGTGCCAGCAGGAGATCAGGGGGTACCGGGGAGCTGTTTTTT.

V gene TRBV5-1 combines with J gene TRBJ2-5; tentatively, D is TRBD2 (6 bases). The CDR3 runs 12 residues. Germline values: CDR1 SGHRS, CDR2 YFSETQ. V was trimmed by 5 bases and J by 2 bases, leaving 7 bases between them. CDR3 nucleotides: TGCGCCAGCAGGAGCGGGCAAGAGACCCAGTACTTC. Its translation: CASRSGQETQYF.

The genes are TRBV7-9 and TRBJ2-3; 8 bases map to TRBD2. The CDR3 runs 18 residues. CDR1 is SEHNR, CDR2 FQNEAQ, per germline (reference sequence). J gave up 1 base and V 3 bases, and 12 bases lay outside the gene matches. The CDR3: CASSFTRGRSWGTDTQYF. In nucleotides, the CDR3 is TGTGCCAGCAGCTTTACCCGCGGGAGGAGTTGGGGCACAGATACGCAGTATTTT.

The V gene is TRBV10-3, the J gene TRBJ2-7; 9 nucleotides align to TRBD1. The CDR3 has 16 residues. V lost 0 bases, J lost 4 bases, and 7 bases stayed unmatched. Looked up from germline, CDR1 is ENHRY and CDR2 is SYGVKD. DNA for the CDR3: TGTGCCATCAGTGAGTCGGAAGGGACAGGGAATTACGAGCAGTACTTC. It encodes CAISESEGTGNYEQYF.

The rearrangement joins TRBV24-1 to TRBJ2-1, with a possible D match to TRBD2 (5 bases). V dropped 5 bases and J dropped 8 bases, with 15 bases sitting between them. CDR1 KGHDR and CDR2 SFDVKD come from the germline V gene. CDR3 length: 14 amino acids. The CDR3 loop reads CATSGEGFSDEQFF. The CDR3 coding sequence is TGTGCCACCAGTGGCGAGGGTTTTAGCGATGAGCAGTTCTTC.

This clone has just one count. The chain employs TRBV11-2 and TRBJ2-2; possible D gene TRBD1, 6 bases. Trimming removed 2 bases at V and 4 bases at J, with 11 bases between. The germline CDR1 and CDR2 sequences are SGHAT and FQNNGV. This CDR3 is built from 15 residues. The CDR3 reads CASSLLGGSTGELFF. The CDR3 nucleotides read TGTGCCAGCAGCTTATTAGGGGGTAGCACCGGGGAGCTGTTTTTT.

This chain joins TRBV5-4 and TRBJ2-7; 7 nucleotides agree with TRBD1. The V gene end was trimmed by 2 bases and the J gene end by 2 bases; junction bases not matched to a gene: 1. CDR3 length equals 13 residues. Germline CDR1 is SGHNT and CDR2 is YYREEE (reference sequence). In nucleotides, the CDR3 is TGTGCCAGCAGCTTCGGGACAGCCTACGAGCAGTACTTC. Amino acid sequence: CASSFGTAYEQYF.

The chain combines TRBV12-5 with TRBJ2-2; 8 nucleotides agree with TRBD2. Per germline, CDR1 LGHNT and CDR2 FRNRAP. Germline trimming cut 2 bases from V and 5 bases from J; bases unmatched to any gene: 25. The CDR3 is 22 residues long. For the CDR3, the DNA is TGTGCTAGTGGTTTGTCCCCACCAAACTCCCGGACTAGCTTTAAGTTAACCGGGGAGCTGTTTTTT. Its translation is CASGLSPPNSRTSFKLTGELFF.

The V gene is TRBV4-1, the J gene TRBJ1-1, with 7 bases identical to TRBD1. Germline V lookup: CDR1 MGHRA, CDR2 YSYEKL. V lost 4 bases, J lost 1 base, and 6 bases stayed unmatched. CDR3 length: 15 amino acids. CDR3 in DNA: TGCGCCAGCAGCCTTGAACAGGGGTCGAACACTGAAGCTTTCTTT. Translation gives CASSLEQGSNTEAFF.

The CDR3 region has the DNA TGCGCCAGCAGCCAAGTGGAACAGGGGATTAACTATGGCTACACCTTC. Protein sequence: CASSQVEQGINYGYTF. The V and J genes are TRBV4-1 and TRBJ1-2; 7 bases line up with TRBD1. The ends lost 1 base at V and 1 base at J; junction bases unmatched: 6. The length of the CDR3 is 16 residues. Germline V gene lookup returns CDR1 MGHRA and CDR2 YSYEKL.

The chain has TRBV6-1 and TRBJ1-1; the D gene is possibly TRBD1 (6 bases). Between the trimmed V and J ends, which lost 1 base and 11 bases, there was a span of 14 bases. The CDR3 extends over 13 amino acids. CDR1 and CDR2 from the germline V gene are MNHNS and SASEGT. The CDR3 protein is CASSEGPDRIAFF. The CDR3 nucleotides are TGTGCCAGCAGTGAAGGACCCGACAGGATCGCTTTCTTT.

The rearrangement uses TRBV4-1 and TRBJ2-1; 12 nucleotides align to TRBD2. CDR1 MGHRA and CDR2 YSYEKL come from the germline V gene. V was pared by 4 bases and J by 6 bases, with 4 bases of the junction left unmatched. CDR3 size: 15 residues. CDR3 residues: CASSLGTSGLNEQFF. CDR3 coding DNA: TGCGCCAGCAGCCTCGGGACTAGCGGGCTCAATGAGCAGTTCTTC.

The CDR3 nucleotides are TGTGCCAGTAGTATGGGACTAGCGGTAACGGGGCAGTTCTTC. Translated, it gives CASSMGLAVTGQFF. The chain joins TRBV19 to TRBJ2-1; 11 bases map to TRBD2. This CDR3 is 14 amino acids long. V lost 3 bases, J lost 12 bases, and 7 bases stayed unmatched. Germline CDR1 is LNHDA and CDR2 is SQIVND (reference sequence).

The genes are TRBV2 and TRBJ1-1, with D hard to call. V was clipped by 3 bases and J by 4 bases, with 12 bases between them. The germline CDR1 and CDR2 sequences are SNHLY and FYNNEI. The length of the CDR3 is 14 residues. The CDR3 coding sequence is TGTGCCAGCAGTGATATCGCGGGGATCACTGAAGCTTTCTTT. Residues: CASSDIAGITEAFF.

The rearrangement joins TRBV10-3 to TRBJ2-6; 8 bases are a match to TRBD1. This CDR3 region has 18 residues. The germline V gene encodes CDR1 ENHRY and CDR2 SYGVKD. Trimming at V came to 2 bases and at J to 0 bases, leaving 6 bases not matched to a gene. CDR3 nucleotides: TGTGCCATCAGTGAGGGGGGACAGGTTCTCTCTGGGGCCAACGTCCTGACTTTC. It codes for CAISEGGQVLSGANVLTF.

This clone appeared a few times. The rearrangement links TRBV7-9 to TRBJ2-7; 7 bases fit TRBD2. Germline assignment: CDR1 SEHNR and CDR2 FQNEAQ (reference sequence). V gave up 5 bases and J gave up 2 bases; unmatched junction bases: 6. The CDR3 length is 14 residues. The CDR3 loop reads CASSAAGAPYEQYV. The CDR3 DNA reads as TGTGCCAGCAGCGCCGCGGGAGCTCCCTACGAGCAGTACGTC.

The V and J genes are TRBV5-4 and TRBJ1-2, with a tentative D call TRBD1 (5 bases). Between the trimmed V and J ends, which lost 2 bases and 4 bases, there was a span of 12 bases. The CDR3 consists of 14 residues. CDR1 and CDR2 (germline): SGHNT, YYREEE (reference sequence). CDR3 sequence: CASSFEAGGYGYTF. In DNA, the CDR3 is TGTGCCAGCAGCTTTGAGGCGGGGGGCTATGGCTACACCTTC.

V usage is TRBV7-2 and J usage is TRBJ1-5; D is ambiguous. The germline V gene has CDR1 SGHTA and CDR2 FQGNSA. V lost 0 bases and J lost 5, with 11 bases in between. The CDR3 length is 15 residues. The CDR3 region is CASSLAVAEDQPQHF. In nucleotides, the CDR3 is TGTGCCAGCAGCTTAGCGGTTGCTGAGGATCAGCCCCAGCATTTT.

The chain joins TRBV4-1 to TRBJ1-2; TRBD1 aligns across 8 bases. The CDR3 loop spans 16 amino acids. Germline-derived CDR1 and CDR2 are MGHRA and YSYEKL. Trimming cost V 1 base and J 4 bases; bases outside gene matches: 8. CDR3 in amino acids: CASSQGPGTGIYGYTF. The CDR3 region has the DNA TGCGCCAGCAGCCAAGGACCCGGGACAGGCATCTATGGCTACACCTTC.

This chain links TRBV7-9 with TRBJ2-3; D is undetermined. Germline assignment: CDR1 SEHNR and CDR2 FQNEAQ (reference sequence). The germline V and J ends were trimmed by 5 bases and 3 bases, with 6 bases remaining between them. The CDR3 consists of 12 residues. CDR3 sequence: CASSTTTDTQYF. CDR3 coding DNA: TGTGCCAGCAGCACCACTACAGATACGCAGTATTTT.

This rearrangement joins TRBV15 to TRBJ2-5; 8 bases are shared with TRBD2. The CDR3 is 16 amino acids. After removal of 1 base from V and 1 base from J, the junction contained 5 bases not matched to a gene. Germline lookup yields CDR1 LNHNV and CDR2 YYDKDF (reference sequence). The CDR3 loop reads CATSRGGGGPQETQYF. CDR3 bases: TGTGCCACCAGCAGAGGGGGCGGGGGGCCCCAAGAGACCCAGTACTTC.

V is TRBV7-9 and J is TRBJ1-5; D remains unclear. V was shortened by 0 bases and J by 7 bases, with 4 bases between the two germline ends. The CDR3 sequence is 12 residues long. In germline, CDR1 is SEHNR, CDR2 FQNEAQ (reference sequence). The CDR3 DNA follows: TGTGCCAGCAGCTTAGCTATGCAGCCCCAGCATTTT. It encodes CASSLAMQPQHF.

The table lists this clone with a count of one. The rearrangement uses TRBV5-6 and TRBJ1-1; D ambiguous. This CDR3 is built from 14 residues. CDR1 is SGHDT, CDR2 YYEEEE, per germline. Trimming stripped 5 bases from V and 0 bases from J, with 11 bases between. The DNA of the CDR3 is TGTGCCAGCAGGAAGAATGCGTTGAACACTGAAGCTTTCTTT. It specifies CASRKNALNTEAFF.

The chain recombines TRBV19 with TRBJ1-1; no clear D gene. With 3 bases removed from V and 4 bases from J, the gap between germline ends came to 9 bases. In germline, CDR1 is LNHDA, CDR2 SQIVND (reference sequence). The CDR3 is made up of 13 amino acids. The CDR3 loop is CASSMGGPTEAFF. The CDR3 coding sequence is TGTGCCAGTAGTATGGGAGGGCCCACTGAAGCTTTCTTT.

The DNA for the CDR3 is TGTGCCAGCAGTGATGGACTGAACACCGGGGAGCTGTTTTTT. It encodes CASSDGLNTGELFF. The chain links TRBV6-4 to TRBJ2-2; possible D gene TRBD2, 5 bases. V dropped 3 bases and J dropped 1 base, with 6 bases sitting between them. There are 14 residues in the CDR3. Germline CDR1 and CDR2: MRHNA and SNTAGT.